This TCR beta chain originates from a study of shared clonotypes between healthy human individuals (dated by TCRdb to 2018 to 2021). About the study as a whole: Three men and two women, aged 18 to 49 years, made up the cohort. For each donor, three plates each were used for CD4 naive and CD4 memory, two plates were used for CD8 naive, and one plate was used for CD8 memory. The study deeply sequenced blood TCR repertoires of about 5 healthy adults to estimate repertoire size and the extent of clonotype sharing between individuals. To increase sequencing depth and limit assay-specific biases, different laboratories used diverse techniques to prepare libraries and sequence TCR repertoires. Between about 0.94 and 8.9 billion PBMCs per donor were obtained by leukapheresis.

Broader findings and caveats from the paper: Incomplete sequencing was indicated by rarefaction of sorted-subset datasets, despite the large sequencing depth. The genetic and exposure-history diversity represented was limited by the small number of donors. About 4.5% of naive CD4, 3.5% of naive CD8, approximately 2% of memory CD4, and around 0.4% of memory CD8 clonotypes were shared across a few donors. Only blood was sampled, and tissue TCR repertoires likely differ from those in blood. Naive subsets generally had larger estimated clonotype richness than memory subsets. Pairwise subsampling led to the expectation that sequencing depth would affect the degree of clonotype sharing among donors. Higher generation probabilities were observed for clonotypes shared by all four sorted-subset donors than for non-shared clonotypes.

TCR CDR3 regions were amplified from genomic DNA by multiplex PCR using the deep immunoSEQ assay. Genomic DNA extracted from each cell subset was distributed evenly over all wells of several immunoSEQ 96-well plates, and each plate served as one replicate. For sorted subsets, roughly 200 ng of genomic DNA, equivalent to some 30,000 T cell genomes, went into each replicate PCR. Purified libraries were measured with a Qubit 3.0 fluorometer, size-checked on a Bioanalyzer 2100, and measured again with the KAPA Library Quantification kit. Each immunoSEQ 96-well plate was sequenced on its own single-read 150-cycle Illumina NextSeq 550 flow cell. Under the source paper's analysis protocol: Because the immunoSEQ output held only junctional sequences and lacked quality scores, the filtering could not match the filtering applied to full-length reads. Sequences were annotated with PyIR, a Python wrapper for IgBLAST v1.9, and V/J genes and CDR3 were assigned using IMGT germline references. Reads with weak V/J assignments (E-value above 1e-6), missing CDR3, stop codons, out-of-frame junctions, or ambiguous translated residues were removed. V3J clonotypes were defined by identical inferred V gene, J gene, and CDR3 amino acid sequence. The percentage overlap between two repertoires was calculated by dividing the number of shared unique clonotypes by the size of the smaller repertoire. Richness of each repertoire was evaluated using RTK rarefaction, the Chao1 estimator, and Recon v2.1 estimates of unobserved clonotypes. For all TCRbeta clonotypes obtained by the gDNA method from a handful of donors, generation probabilities were computed with OLGA. TCRdb took this table from immuneACCESS and kept in-frame rearrangements with V and J called. Such tables lack part of the clones; where checked against another copy, unresolved V genes explain under half of the gap, and the rest is unexplained. V and J calls plus clone size are reproduced from that table; the DNA served to infer D and trimming. The sample has millions of clones on record, approximately 94% of them singletons. The ten largest clones take up around 0.14% of the sample.

The CDR3 has 16 amino acids, counting the end cysteine and phenylalanine. CDR3 DNA only is kept here, 48 bases in frame from base 1. Deletion took 5 bases off V and 0 bases off J, with a span of 11 bases between the germline ends. Via the germline V gene (reference sequence), CDR1 is MNHNY and CDR2 SVGAGI. Donors were healthy HIV-negative adults with no recently reported acute infections or vaccinations. All donors were Caucasian adults living in Nashville, Tennessee, USA. Magnetic negative selection was used to enrich CD4+ T cells, after which naive cells were positively selected on CD45RA and the negative fraction became the memory subset. After blood collection by leukapheresis, PBMCs were isolated using Ficoll-Histopaque density gradient centrifugation and then cryopreserved in the vapor phase of liquid nitrogen. Purity and quantity of every magnetically sorted T cell population were checked by analytical flow cytometry. Genomic DNA was isolated from every sorted fraction and measured by UV absorbance on a Nanodrop 2000c.

As for this clone: It lacks a known antigen. No base quality values were provided; no much bigger clone lies one nucleotide off.

This receptor chain uses TRBV6-6 and TRBJ2-6; TRBD2 is possibly the D segment (7 matching bases). The sample comprised naive CD4+ T cells sorted from blood. What the cell subset or site label conveys for this sample: CD45RA+ positively selected. The sequence came from a man in his late teens or twenties in good health. This receptor carries the CDR3 CASSTGGSSGANVLTF. The DNA is as follows: TGTGCCAGCAGTACGGGGGGCAGCTCTGGGGCCAACGTCCTGACTTTC.